Following are 5 T cell receptor beta chains from one sample sequenced in a study of blood T cell repertoires in COVID-19 (dated by TCRdb to about 2020). The receptor library was made with the immunoSEQ multiplex PCR assay. In TCRdb, the immuneACCESS table is reduced to in-frame sequences with V and J assigned. These tables do not hold every clone; where another copy was compared, an unresolved V gene accounts for under half, and the others remain unexplained. The sample contains just over 30,000 clones, 70% to 90% of them found a single time. The ten top clones hold around 0.53% of the sample. The sample was peripheral blood. Receptors originate from a woman aged 40 to 50 with active or convalescent COVID-19.

J is TRBJ2-2 and V is TRBV24-1; D is perhaps TRBD2 (6 bases). CDR3 length: 12 residues. V was cut by 7 bases and J by 5 bases, with 7 bases left in between. Germline CDR1 KGHDR, CDR2 SFDVKD. In DNA form, the CDR3 reads TGTGCCACCAGGCGGGGTACCGGGGAGCTGTTTTTT. Protein: CATRRGTGELFF.

The chain joins TRBV4-3 to TRBJ1-1; perhaps TRBD1 as D (5 bases). V was clipped by 6 bases and J by 4 bases, with 15 bases between them. From germline, CDR1 is LGHNA and CDR2 YSLEER. The CDR3 spans 14 residues. CDR3 DNA sequence: TGCGCCAGCAGTTCAGGGATCGAGCCCACTGAAGCTTTCTTT. This encodes CASSSGIEPTEAFF.

This chain connects TRBV7-2 to TRBJ1-5, with 9 bases aligning to TRBD1. This CDR3 comprises 14 residues. With 5 bases clipped from V and 5 bases from J, the junction kept 4 bases outside the gene matches. Looked up from germline, CDR1 is SGHTA and CDR2 is FQGNSA. CDR3 in amino acids: CASSETGGYQPQHF. The CDR3 DNA reads as TGTGCCAGCAGCGAAACAGGGGGCTATCAGCCCCAGCATTTT.

The chain is built from TRBV11-2 and TRBJ2-7; TRBD1 might be the D (5 bases). The CDR3 totals 14 residues. The germline V gene has CDR1 SGHAT and CDR2 FQNNGV. Trimming cost V 3 bases and J 2 bases, with 11 bases left between them. CDR3 residues: CASSFGAATYEQYF. The DNA for the CDR3 is TGTGCCAGCAGCTTTGGGGCGGCCACCTACGAGCAGTACTTC.

The chain has TRBV9 and TRBJ1-1; D is uncertain. Trimming left V 0 bases short and J 1 base short, with 7 bases between. Germline-derived CDR1 and CDR2 are SGDLS and YYNGEE. CDR3 length: 14 amino acids. The CDR3 spells CASSVGTGNTEAFF. In DNA form, the CDR3 reads TGTGCCAGCAGCGTAGGCACCGGGAACACTGAAGCTTTCTTT.